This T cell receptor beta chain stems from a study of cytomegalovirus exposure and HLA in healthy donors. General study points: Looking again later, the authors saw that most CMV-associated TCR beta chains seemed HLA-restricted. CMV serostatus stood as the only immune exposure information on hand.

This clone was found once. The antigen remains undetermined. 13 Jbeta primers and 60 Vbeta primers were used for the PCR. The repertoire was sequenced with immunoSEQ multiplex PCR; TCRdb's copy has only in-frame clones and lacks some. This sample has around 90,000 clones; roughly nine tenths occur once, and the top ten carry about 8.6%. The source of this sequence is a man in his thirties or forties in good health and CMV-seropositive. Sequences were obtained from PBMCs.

CDR3 sequence reads: CASTLAGALPIDTQYF. The CDR3 nucleotides are TGTGCCAGCACGCTAGCGGGAGCTTTACCTATAGATACGCAGTATTTT. This chain links TRBV27 with TRBJ2-3, with TRBD2 identical over 10 bases. This CDR3 has 16 residues. Germline CDR1 and CDR2: MNHEY and SMNVEV (reference sequence). Trimming took 7 bases from V and 5 from J; bases not matched to a gene: 12.